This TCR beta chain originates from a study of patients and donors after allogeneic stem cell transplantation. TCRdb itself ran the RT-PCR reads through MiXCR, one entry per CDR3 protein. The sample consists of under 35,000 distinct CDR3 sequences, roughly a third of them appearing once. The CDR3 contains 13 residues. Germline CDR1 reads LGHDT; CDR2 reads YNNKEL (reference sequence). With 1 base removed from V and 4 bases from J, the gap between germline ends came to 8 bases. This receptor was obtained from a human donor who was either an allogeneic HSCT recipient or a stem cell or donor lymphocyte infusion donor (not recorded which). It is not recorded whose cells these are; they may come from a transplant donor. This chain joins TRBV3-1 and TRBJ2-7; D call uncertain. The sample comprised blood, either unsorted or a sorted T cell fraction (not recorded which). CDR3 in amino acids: CASSQVWEYEQYF. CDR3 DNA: TGTGCCAGCAGCCAAGTTTGGGAATACGAGCAGTACTTC.